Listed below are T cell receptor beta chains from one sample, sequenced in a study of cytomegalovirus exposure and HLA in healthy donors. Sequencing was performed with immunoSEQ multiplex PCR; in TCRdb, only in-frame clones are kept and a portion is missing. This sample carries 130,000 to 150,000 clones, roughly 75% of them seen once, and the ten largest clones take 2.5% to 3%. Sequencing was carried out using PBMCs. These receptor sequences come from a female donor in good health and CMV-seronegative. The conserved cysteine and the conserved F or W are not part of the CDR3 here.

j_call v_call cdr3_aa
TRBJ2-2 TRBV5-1 ASSPQARQGNTGELF
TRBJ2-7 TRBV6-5 ASSVGTSGYEQY
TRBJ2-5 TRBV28 ASSPDVAFETQY
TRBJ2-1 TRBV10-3 AISEGTLNEQF
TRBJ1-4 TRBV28 ASSPGGGGNEKLF
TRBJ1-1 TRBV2 ASRDRGFEAF
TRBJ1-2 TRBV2 ASRVTGAAENYGYT
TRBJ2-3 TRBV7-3 ASSLRTGMDTQY
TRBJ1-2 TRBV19 ASSAQGRGNYGYT
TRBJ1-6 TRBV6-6 ASSLGQPNSPLH
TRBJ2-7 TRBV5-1 ASSLGGLGDEQY
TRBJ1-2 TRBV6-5 ASSRRLQGNYGYP
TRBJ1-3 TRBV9 ASSILAVASGNTIY
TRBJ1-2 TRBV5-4 ASSPVPGQGGYGYT
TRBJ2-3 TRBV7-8 ASSLDGLGPDTQY
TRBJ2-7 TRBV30 AWNRGGSYEQY